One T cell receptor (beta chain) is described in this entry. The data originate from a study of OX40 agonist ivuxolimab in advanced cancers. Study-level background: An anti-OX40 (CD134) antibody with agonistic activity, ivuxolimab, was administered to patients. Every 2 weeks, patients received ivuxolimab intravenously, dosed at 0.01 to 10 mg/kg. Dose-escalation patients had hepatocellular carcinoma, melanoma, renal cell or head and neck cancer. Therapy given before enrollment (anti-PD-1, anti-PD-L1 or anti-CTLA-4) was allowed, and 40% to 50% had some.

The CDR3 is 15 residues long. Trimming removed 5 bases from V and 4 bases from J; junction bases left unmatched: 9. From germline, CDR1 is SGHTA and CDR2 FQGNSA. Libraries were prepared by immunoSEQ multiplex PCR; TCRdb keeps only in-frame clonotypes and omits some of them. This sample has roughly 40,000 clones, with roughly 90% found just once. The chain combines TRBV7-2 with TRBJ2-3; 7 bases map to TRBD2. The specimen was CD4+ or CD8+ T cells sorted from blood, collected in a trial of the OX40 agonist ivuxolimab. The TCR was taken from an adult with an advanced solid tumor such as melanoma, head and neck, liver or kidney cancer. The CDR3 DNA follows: TGTGCCAGCAGCGGGACTACCCGAGAAGCAGATACGCAGTATTTT. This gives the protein CASSGTTREADTQYF.